The rows below give T cell receptor beta chains drawn from one sample of a study of T-cell reconstitution after alpha-beta-depleted transplantation in children. TCRdb passed the PCR reads through MiXCR, listing each CDR3 protein once. The top ten hold around 24% of the sample, which has approximately 120,000 distinct CDR3 sequences, 8.5% to 10% seen once. The source was PBMCs, mostly from graft donor cells, collected 180 days after TCRalphabeta/CD19-depleted stem cell transplant. These receptors came from a girl under two years old who had a stem cell transplant for combined immunodeficiency, so the T cells may come from the graft donor. Each CDR3 is given with its conserved first and last residue. A D gene is named only where the DNA matches it firmly. Where a row states a size, it is once, few, many or the class of an expanded clone; other rows omit it.

TRBJ2-3 | TRBV5-1 | many | TRBD2 | TGCGCCAGCAGCTTTGCGGGAGAGGACACAGATACGCAGTATTTT | CASSFAGEDTDTQYF
TRBJ2-1 | TRBV7-3 | . | . | TGTGCCAGCAGCTTAGGCAGGGCGTCGGATGAGCAGTTCTTC | CASSLGRASDEQFF
TRBJ1-5 | TRBV27 | . | . | TGTGCCAGCAGTTTGGTCGTCGATCAGCCCCAGCATTTT | CASSLVVDQPQHF
TRBJ2-1 | TRBV12-3/TRBV12-4 | . | . | TGTGCCAGCAGTTTAGGCGGTGGGAGCTCCTACAATGAGCAGTTCTTC | CASSLGGGSSYNEQFF
TRBJ2-4 | TRBV7-2 | . | . | TGTGCCAGCAGCTTCGCAGGGGTTAGCAAAAACAGTCAGTACTTC | CASSFAGVSKNSQYF
TRBJ1-1 | TRBV7-2 | few | . | TGTGCCAGCAGCTTATTACTGGGGTTCGCCACTGAAGCTTTCTTT | CASSLLLGFATEAFF
TRBJ1-4 | TRBV7-2 | . | TRBD1 | TGTGCCAGCAGCTCCGGGACAGCAACTAATGAAAAACTGTTTTTT | CASSSGTATNEKLFF
TRBJ2-1 | TRBV7-9 | . | . | TGTGCCAGCAGCGGCATTGCGGAGGATTTCTCCTACAATGAGCAGTTCTTC | CASSGIAEDFSYNEQFF
TRBJ1-5 | TRBV29-1 | . | . | TGCAGCGTTCTGGGGGCAGGTCAGCCCCAGCATTTT | CSVLGAGQPQHF
TRBJ1-6 | TRBV3-1 | . | . | TGTGCCAGCAGAGAAAGGCTTAATTCACCCCTCCACTTT | CASRERLNSPLHF
TRBJ2-1 | TRBV6-1 | few | TRBD2 | TGTGCCAGCAGTAGAGCGGGGGCGGTCAATGAGCAGTTCTTC | CASSRAGAVNEQFF
TRBJ2-1 | TRBV4-3 | once | TRBD2 | TGCGCCAGCAGCCAAGATCTCCTAGCGGGAGATGAGCAGTTCTTC | CASSQDLLAGDEQFF
TRBJ1-2 | TRBV20-1 | many | TRBD1 | TGCAGTGCTAGAGAAGGACAGGGGGCCGATGGCTACACCTTC | CSAREGQGADGYTF
TRBJ1-5 | TRBV20-1 | . | . | TGCAGTGCTAGAGATCGGGGGATGGAGTCCCAGCATTTT | CSARDRGMESQHF
TRBJ2-4 | TRBV12-3/TRBV12-4 | many | TRBD1 | TGTGCCAGCAGCAGTACCCGGGACAGGGGGCGAAGCAAAAACATTCAGTACTTC | CASSSTRDRGRSKNIQYF
TRBJ2-7 | TRBV5-6 | few | . | TGTGCCAGCCCAGCAGGGTACGACTACGAGCAGTACTTC | CASPAGYDYEQYF
TRBJ2-5 | TRBV10-3 | few | TRBD2 | TGTGCCATCAGTCTAGCGGGATCCCGAGGGGAGACCCAGTACTTC | CAISLAGSRGETQYF
TRBJ2-5 | TRBV29-1 | many | . | TGCAGCGTTGCCCAGGGGGGGCCCGAAGAGACCCAGTACTTC | CSVAQGGPEETQYF
TRBJ1-1 | TRBV5-1 | . | . | TGCGCCAGCAGCTTGAGCGGACGGCGGGACACTGAAGCTTTCTTT | CASSLSGRRDTEAFF
TRBJ2-7 | TRBV20-1 | few | . | TGCAGTGCTAGAGATCAAAGTGGGCCAGGGTTCGGAAGCTCCTACGAGCAGTACTTC | CSARDQSGPGFGSSYEQYF
TRBJ2-7 | TRBV6-1 | . | . | TGTGCCAGCTGTCGTACCAGGACAGCTCTCTACGAGCAGTACTTC | CASCRTRTALYEQYF
TRBJ2-7 | TRBV3-1 | few | . | TGTGCCAGCAGCCAAGCCAAACAGCCGTCCTCCGACGAGCAGTACTTC | CASSQAKQPSSDEQYF
TRBJ2-3 | TRBV12-3/TRBV12-4 | few | . | TGTGCCAGCAGTTTGAGGGCAGGGAAAAGCACAGATACGCAGTATTTT | CASSLRAGKSTDTQYF
TRBJ2-3 | TRBV7-8 | few | . | TGTGCCTCGGGACTCGCCGGTACGCAGTATTTT | CASGLAGTQYF
TRBJ2-5 | TRBV3-1 | . | . | TGTGCCAGCAGCCATCGGGGGACACTTCAGTACTTC | CASSHRGTLQYF
TRBJ2-1 | TRBV30 | few | TRBD2 | TGTGCCTGGAGTGTGGTACTAGCGGGAGCCGAGCAGTTCTTC | CAWSVVLAGAEQFF
TRBJ2-1 | TRBV15 | few | TRBD2 | TGTGCCACCAGCAGAGACCGGCTAGCGGGGGGGCCCAATGAGCAGTTCTTC | CATSRDRLAGGPNEQFF
TRBJ2-3 | TRBV28 | . | . | TGTGCCAGCAGTTTAAGTGTGCCTTTCAGGGGGGGGCAGTATTTT | CASSLSVPFRGGQYF
TRBJ2-7 | TRBV7-2 | few | . | TGTGCCAGCAGTCGCGGGCCCCGCTACGAGCAGTACTTC | CASSRGPRYEQYF
TRBJ2-5 | TRBV3-1 | . | TRBD2 | TGTGCCTCCTGCCAAGATTGGGGGACTAGTTCAATTGAGACCCAGTACTTC | CASCQDWGTSSIETQYF
TRBJ2-7 | TRBV29-1 | many | TRBD1 | TGCAGCGTTGATAAAGGGACAGGGGTATACGAGCAGTACTTC | CSVDKGTGVYEQYF
TRBJ2-1 | TRBV5-1 | . | . | TGCGCCAGCAGCTCAGACATCTACAATGAGCAGTTCTTC | CASSSDIYNEQFF
TRBJ2-2 | TRBV27 | many | TRBD2 | TGTGCCAGCAGCCGGGAGGGGACCGGGGAGCTGTTTTTT | CASSREGTGELFF
TRBJ2-7 | TRBV18 | few | . | TGTGCCAGCTCACCTTATCAGGGTTTTGCCTACGAGCAGTACTTC | CASSPYQGFAYEQYF
TRBJ1-1 | TRBV6-2/TRBV6-3 | few | . | TGTGCCAGCAGTTTCTGGGACACTGAAGCTTTCTTT | CASSFWDTEAFF
TRBJ2-7 | TRBV29-1 | many | . | TGCAGCGTTGAGGGGCCCTACGAGCAGTACTTC | CSVEGPYEQYF
TRBJ2-5 | TRBV5-1 | . | . | TGCGCCAGCAGCCCACCGACAGGTTCCCAAGAGACCCAGTACTTC | CASSPPTGSQETQYF
TRBJ2-7 | TRBV30 | . | . | TGTGCCTGGAGTGTACTGCCGCCCCGGTGCGAGCAGTACTTC | CAWSVLPPRCEQYF
TRBJ2-1 | TRBV20-1 | few | TRBD2 | TGCAGTGCTAGAGACCTACGGGTTAGCGGGGGCCCTCTCTCCTACAATGAGCAGTTCTTC | CSARDLRVSGGPLSYNEQFF
TRBJ2-3 | TRBV12-3/TRBV12-4 | . | TRBD1 | TGTGCCAGCAGTCCATGGGGACAGGGGTTAGCAGATACGCAGTATTTT | CASSPWGQGLADTQYF
TRBJ2-2 | TRBV7-8 | few | . | TGTGCCAGCAGTTCTCCCTTAAGGGAGCTGTTTTTT | CASSSPLRELFF
TRBJ2-3 | TRBV25-1 | few | . | TGTGCCAGCAGTCCATCTTTCACAGATACGCAGTATTTT | CASSPSFTDTQYF
TRBJ1-1 | TRBV18 | . | . | TGTGCCAGCTCACCAGAGGGGGGGATCACTGAAGCTTTCTTT | CASSPEGGITEAFF
TRBJ2-7 | TRBV11-2 | . | . | TGTGCCAGCAGTACCGGAGGGGGCCCCTACGAGCAGTACTTC | CASSTGGGPYEQYF
TRBJ2-7 | TRBV20-1 | . | . | TGCAGTGCTAGCTTGGGGCTCTACGAGCAGTACTTC | CSASLGLYEQYF
TRBJ2-3 | TRBV12-3/TRBV12-4 | many | . | TGTGCCAGCAGTTTAGCGGGGACGGAAAGCACAGATACGCAGTATTTT | CASSLAGTESTDTQYF